The clone carrying this T cell receptor beta chain came up many times. No antigen is known for it. The sample comes from a study of T cells in Graves' hyperthyroidism and ophthalmopathy. Findings and caveats of the study: In the blood, most expanded thyroid clonotypes above 0.001 appeared as well.

The TCR beta CDR3 regions underwent amplification using RNA transcripts as the source. An initial round of RT-PCR targeting the TCR CDR3 relied on the HTBI primer set. TCRdb fed the multiplex PCR reads into MiXCR, producing one record per CDR3 protein. The table has about half a million distinct CDR3 sequences, 15% to 20% seen once; the top ten hold over 45%. The study left out patients who had uncontrolled infection, other autoimmune disease, pregnancy or lactation. Germline CDR1 MNHEY, CDR2 SMNVEV (reference sequence). V was clipped by 6 bases and J by 0 bases; unmatched bases: 1. This CDR3 has 14 residues.

This chain uses TRBV27 with TRBJ1-4; TRBD1 matches at 7 bases. The sequenced material came from blood. The TCR comes from a man aged 35-49 years with Graves' ophthalmopathy. This chain's CDR3 is CASSGTATNEKLFF. The CDR3 coding sequence is TGTGCCAGCAGCGGGACAGCAACTAATGAAAAACTGTTTTTT.